Below, 3 T cell receptor beta chains from the same sample are listed, as sequenced in a study of blood T cell repertoires in COVID-19. TCRdb keeps only in-frame clones here, not all; method: immunoSEQ multiplex PCR. This repertoire shows over 110,000 clones, approximately 87% found once; its top ten account for roughly 10%. The sequenced sample was PBMCs or T cells enriched from blood (not recorded which). Receptors originate from a man aged 60-69 years who had recovered from COVID-19.

This clone was counted a few times. CDR3 sequence reads: CAWSPGQGFSPLHF. The CDR3 coding sequence is TGTGCCTGGAGTCCGGGACAGGGGTTTTCACCCCTCCACTTT. The V call is TRBV30, the J call TRBJ1-6; 10 nucleotides line up with TRBD1. Losses at the gene ends were 2 bases for V and 9 bases for J; bases not matched to a gene: 4. The CDR3 is 14 amino acids. The V gene's germline CDR1 is GTSNPN and CDR2 SVGIG (reference sequence).

In its sample, this clone was seen a few times. The gene calls are TRBV18 and TRBJ1-5; a possible D gene is TRBD1 (6 bases). Deletions cut 3 bases from V and 0 bases from J, with 9 bases between. The CDR3 is 15 residues long. Germline V CDR1 and CDR2: KGHSH, LQKENI. The CDR3 reads CASSPQGISNQPQHF. In DNA form, the CDR3 reads TGTGCCAGCTCACCCCAGGGGATTAGCAATCAGCCCCAGCATTTT.

This chain uses TRBV7-9 with TRBJ1-1; TRBD1 agrees at 8 bases. The CDR3 runs 14 residues. Germline V gene data show CDR1 as SEHNR and CDR2 as FQNEAQ (reference sequence). Unmatched junction bases numbered 4, after V lost 1 base and J lost 6 bases. This chain's CDR3 is CASSLGVTGAEAFF. The CDR3 DNA reads TGTGCCAGCAGCTTAGGGGTGACAGGGGCTGAAGCTTTCTTT.